Sequencing of this T cell receptor beta chain was carried out in a study of PD-L1 blockade in urothelial cancer. Time point denoted: pretreatment peripheral blood. The repertoire was sequenced with immunoSEQ multiplex PCR; TCRdb's copy has only in-frame clones and lacks some. The sample has about 130,000 clones, approximately 84% seen once; the top ten hold 3.2%. On this clone itself: Different DNA sequences within this sample yield the same CDR3.

Germline CDR1 reads SGHNT; CDR2 reads YENEEA. The CDR3 extends over 13 amino acids. The V and J ends lost 1 base and 2 bases respectively, with 5 bases between them. This receptor was identified in a man between 50 and 59 years old with urothelial cancer. This rearrangement joins TRBV11-3 to TRBJ1-1; D not certain. The sample consisted of PBMCs, taken around atezolizumab (anti-PD-L1) treatment. The CDR3: CASSLGRNTEAFF. CDR3 DNA: TGTGCCAGCAGCTTAGGCAGAAACACTGAAGCTTTCTTT.